The clone carrying this T cell receptor beta chain has only one observation. Other DNA sequences of this sample code for an identical CDR3. This sample was taken from a study of blood T cell repertoires in COVID-19. Study at large: Both acute and convalescent COVID-19 samples were obtained from the United States, Italy and Spain. Nucleic acid was either cDNA or gDNA, and it came from T cells, B-cell-depleted T cells, or PBMCs.

This CDR3 contains 13 residues. V was pared by 3 bases and J by 4 bases, with 7 bases between. Germline V gene sequence: CDR1 KGHSH, CDR2 LQKENI. Authors' data handling: Reference gene primer amplification in the assay estimated nucleated cell counts. Method: immunoSEQ multiplex PCR; TCRdb's copy keeps in-frame clones and lacks some. The V and J calls and clone size were taken over from that table, and D and trimming were inferred from the DNA. The sample lists roughly 150,000 clones, about 80% occurring once. This TCR came from a man aged 70-80 years with active or convalescent COVID-19. The specimen sequenced was peripheral blood. The gene calls are TRBV18 and TRBJ2-1; weak D call: TRBD1 (6 bases). This CDR3 reads CASSPDRYNEQFF. The CDR3 region has the DNA TGTGCCAGCTCACCTGACAGGTACAATGAGCAGTTCTTC. The whole variable domain, remainder taken from reference TRBV18 and TRBJ2-1, is NAGVMQNPRHLVRRRGQEARLRCSPMKGHSHVYWYRQLPEEGLKFMVYLQKENIIDESGMPKERFSAEFPKEGPSILRIQQVVRGDSAAYFCASSPDRYNEQFFGPGTRLTVL.